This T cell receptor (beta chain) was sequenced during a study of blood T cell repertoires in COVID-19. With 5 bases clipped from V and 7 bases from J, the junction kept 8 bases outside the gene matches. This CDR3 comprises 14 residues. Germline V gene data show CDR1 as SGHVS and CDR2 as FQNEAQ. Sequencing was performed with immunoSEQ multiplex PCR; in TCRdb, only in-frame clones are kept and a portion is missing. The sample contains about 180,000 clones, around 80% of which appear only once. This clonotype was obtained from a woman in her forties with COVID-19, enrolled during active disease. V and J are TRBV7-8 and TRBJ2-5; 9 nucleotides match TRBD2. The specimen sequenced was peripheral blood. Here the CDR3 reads CASSTLAGDPTQYF. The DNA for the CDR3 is TGTGCCAGCAGCACATTAGCGGGGGATCCGACCCAGTACTTC. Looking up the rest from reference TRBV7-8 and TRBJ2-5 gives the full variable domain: GAGVSQSPRYKVAKRGQDVALRCDPISGHVSLFWYQQALGQGPEFLTYFQNEAQLDKSGLPSDRFFAERPEGSVSTLKIQRTQQEDSAVYLCASSTLAGDPTQYFGPGTRLLVL.